These 13 T cell receptor beta chains originate from one sample sequenced in a study of a mutant IDH1 vaccine in newly diagnosed glioma. Noted time point: week 35, safety follow-up. It was 300 ug of mutant IDH1 20-mer peptide that made up each vaccine dose, given with topical imiquimod. Which antigens these TCRs recognize remains unknown. Repertoires were generated with immunoSEQ multiplex PCR, while TCRdb's copy carries only in-frame clones and drops some. This sample yields roughly 25,000 clones, of which around four fifths are seen a single time; about 31% belongs to the top ten. This specimen was PBMCs, taken from a glioma patient whose treatment included an IDH1 peptide vaccine. Source of these receptors: a man aged 25-40 years with glioma.

The chain recombines TRBV5-8 with TRBJ1-1; tentatively, D is TRBD1 (6 bases). The CDR3 runs 13 residues. V was trimmed by 2 bases and J by 4 bases, leaving 9 bases between them. CDR1 and CDR2 (germline): SGHTS, YDEGEE. The chain's CDR3 is CASSLRTATEAFF. The CDR3 nucleotides are TGTGCCAGCAGCTTAAGGACAGCCACTGAAGCTTTCTTT.

This clone appeared once. The rearrangement uses TRBV5-4 and TRBJ2-1; tentative D call: TRBD1 (7 bases). The CDR3 has 15 amino acids. Germline values: CDR1 SGHNT, CDR2 YYREEE (reference sequence). Trimming shortened V by 4 bases and J by 6 bases, and 17 bases separated the two germline ends. This chain's CDR3 is CASSPGGQRRNEQFF. The CDR3 nucleotides are TGTGCCAGCAGCCCCGGGGGACAGAGGCGCAATGAGCAGTTCTTC.

A note on this clone: Relative to the germline gene, one junction end is altered; a read error may explain this. J is TRBJ1-4 and V is TRBV15; no clear D gene. This CDR3 has 8 amino acids. CDR1 and CDR2 (germline): LNHNV, YYDKDF (reference sequence). The DNA for the CDR3 is TGTGCCACCAGCAGAGTTTGTTTT. As protein: CATSRVCF.

This clone ranks as medium-sized. At the DNA level, this CDR3 is encoded by other sequences in the same sample as well. The chain carries TRBV19 and TRBJ1-1; D gene unclear. CDR3 length equals 11 residues. V was cut by 5 bases and J by 8 bases, with 9 bases left in between. Germline loops: CDR1 LNHDA, CDR2 SQIVND (reference sequence). The CDR3 protein is CASSWRDEAFF. The CDR3 DNA reads as TGTGCCAGTAGTTGGCGAGACGAAGCTTTCTTT.

The chain couples TRBV30 to TRBJ2-1; TRBD2 matches at 8 bases. The CDR3 totals 13 residues. CDR1 GTSNPN and CDR2 SVGIG come from the germline V gene (reference sequence). The ends lost 4 bases at V and 7 bases at J; junction bases unmatched: 6. This chain's CDR3 is CAWNRGGFNEQFF. The CDR3 DNA is TGTGCCTGGAACCGGGGGGGATTTAATGAGCAGTTCTTC.

The rearrangement uses TRBV5-4 and TRBJ2-1, with a possible D match to TRBD2 (6 bases). This CDR3 has 15 residues. With 1 base removed from V and 6 bases from J, the gap between germline ends came to 14 bases. Looked up from germline, CDR1 is SGHNT and CDR2 is YYREEE (reference sequence). CDR3 amino acids: CASSLFAREANEQFF. The CDR3 DNA is TGTGCCAGCAGCTTGTTTGCCAGGGAGGCCAATGAGCAGTTCTTC.

This clone rates as medium-sized (0.01 to 0.1%). The rearrangement joins TRBV9 to TRBJ1-2, with TRBD1 matching 7 bases. The CDR3 is 16 residues long. Germline assignment: CDR1 SGDLS and CDR2 YYNGEE. V trimming: 3 bases; J trimming: 5 bases; junction bases outside the gene matches: 13. CDR3 loop: CASSADPGTAFYGYTF. Written as DNA, the CDR3 is TGTGCCAGCAGCGCGGATCCCGGGACAGCGTTTTATGGCTACACCTTC.

This clone occurred once. The chain combines TRBV7-9 with TRBJ2-3, with D hard to call. The CDR3 spans 12 residues. V lost 3 bases and J lost 5, with 6 bases in between. Germline CDR1 reads SEHNR; CDR2 reads FQNEAQ (reference sequence). Here the CDR3 reads CASSFGEDTQYF. The CDR3 DNA follows: TGTGCCAGCAGCTTCGGTGAAGATACGCAGTATTTT.

The J gene is TRBJ2-7, the V gene TRBV11-2; possibly TRBD1 for D (6 bases). Per the germline V gene, CDR1 is SGHAT and CDR2 is FQNNGV. Trimming cost V 8 bases and J 0 bases, with 14 bases left between them. This CDR3 has 14 amino acids. CDR3 sequence reads: CASSQQGFSYEQYF. The CDR3 DNA sequence: TGTGCCAGCTCCCAACAGGGTTTCTCCTACGAGCAGTACTTC. The full variable domain, with the rest looked up from reference TRBV11-2 and TRBJ2-7, is EAGVAQSPRYKIIEKRQSVAFWCNPISGHATLYWYQQILGQGPKLLIQFQNNGVVDDSQLPKDRFSAERLKGVDSTLKIQPAKLEDSAVYLCASSQQGFSYEQYFGPGTRLTVT.

This rearrangement joins TRBV7-9 to TRBJ1-1; D possibly corresponds to TRBD1 (6 bases). The CDR3 loop spans 17 amino acids. The V end was cut by 5 bases, the J end by 3 bases, with 22 bases between. Germline V CDR1 and CDR2: SEHNR, FQNEAQ (reference sequence). In DNA, the CDR3 is TGTGCCAGCAGCGGGGGGGGGCTTTATAATCAGGACACTGAAGCTTTCTTT. Encoded protein: CASSGGGLYNQDTEAFF.

The chain joins TRBV2 to TRBJ1-2; D uncertain. This CDR3 comprises 16 residues. Deletions cut 0 bases from V and 6 bases from J, with 17 bases between. Per germline, CDR1 SNHLY and CDR2 FYNNEI. The CDR3 reads CASSEARQNSRDGYTF. In nucleotides, the CDR3 is TGTGCCAGCAGTGAAGCCAGGCAGAACTCTCGGGATGGCTACACCTTC.

J is TRBJ2-2 and V is TRBV5-1; tentative D call: TRBD1 (5 bases). This CDR3 is 17 amino acids long. Germline V lookup: CDR1 SGHRS, CDR2 YFSETQ. Trimming took off 3 bases at V and 0 bases at J, with 15 bases between the two ends. CDR3: CASSSDPRETNTGELFF. For the CDR3, the DNA is TGCGCCAGCAGCTCCGACCCCAGGGAAACGAACACCGGGGAGCTGTTTTTT.

The chain has TRBV27 and TRBJ2-5; D may be TRBD1 (5 bases). V gave up 5 bases and J gave up 7 bases, with 17 bases separating them. The CDR3 loop spans 14 amino acids. The germline CDR1 and CDR2 sequences are MNHEY and SMNVEV (reference sequence). Here the CDR3 reads CASSPRWGQGTQYF. CDR3 DNA sequence: TGTGCCAGCAGTCCGCGTTGGGGCCAGGGGACCCAGTACTTC.